There are many counts of the clone carrying this TCR beta chain. The source material, RNA transcripts, was used to amplify TCR beta CDR3 regions. Initially, a first-round RT-PCR of the TCR CDR3 employed the HTBI primer set. MiXCR was run by TCRdb on the multiplex PCR reads, yielding one entry per CDR3 protein. In the table there are fewer than 700,000 distinct CDR3 sequences, around 16% of which are singletons. The data derive from a study of T cells in Graves' hyperthyroidism and ophthalmopathy. Germline loops: CDR1 MDHEN, CDR2 SYDVKM. The CDR3 sequence is 20 residues long. With 4 bases removed from V and 0 bases from J, the gap between germline ends came to 24 bases.

The chain employs TRBV28 and TRBJ2-2; TRBD2 is a possible D gene (6 bases). This sequence was found in a woman aged 25 to 39 with Graves' hyperthyroidism. Material for sequencing was blood. Here the CDR3 DNA reads TGTGCCAGCAGTTCCACGGGGGAGCCGCAAATGGGCTCGAACACCGGGGAGCTGTTTTTT. Translated, it gives CASSSTGEPQMGSNTGELFF.